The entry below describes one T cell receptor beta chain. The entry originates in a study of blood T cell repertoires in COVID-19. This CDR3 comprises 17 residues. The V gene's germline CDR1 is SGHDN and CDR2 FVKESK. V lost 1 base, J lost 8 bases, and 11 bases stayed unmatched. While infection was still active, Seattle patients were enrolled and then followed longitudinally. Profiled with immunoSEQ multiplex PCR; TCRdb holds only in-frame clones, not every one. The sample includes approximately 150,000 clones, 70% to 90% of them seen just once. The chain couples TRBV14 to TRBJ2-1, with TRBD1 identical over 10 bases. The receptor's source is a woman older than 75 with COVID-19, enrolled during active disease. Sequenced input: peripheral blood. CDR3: CASSQGFRDRGPDEQFF. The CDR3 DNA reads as TGTGCCAGCAGCCAAGGGTTTAGAGACAGGGGGCCCGATGAGCAGTTCTTC.